Given below is one TCR beta chain in context. Its specificity is not known. This sample was taken from a study of post-analysis software for immune sequencing data. Overall study context: In terms of disease course, relapsing-remitting, secondary progressive and progressive-relapsing multiple sclerosis were included.

General study results and limits: Significantly decreased normalized Chao1 diversity was recorded for multiple sclerosis patients relative to controls. Roughly five TRBV segments were significantly more frequent in patients than in controls. TRBV5-6, TRBV5-1 and TRBV20-1 were among these segments.

TCR beta cDNA libraries included unique molecular identifiers. MiXCR, run by TCRdb on the PCR reads, gives a single entry per CDR3 protein. The repertoire has about half a million distinct CDR3 sequences, approximately 31% of them found once; the top ten carry about 6%. The CDR3 length is 13 residues. J was trimmed by 3 bases and V by 6 bases; bases with no gene match: 3. The sequenced material came from blood. This receptor was identified in a girl younger than 18 with multiple sclerosis. The genes are TRBV12-3 or TRBV12-4 and TRBJ1-2, with 8 bases that match TRBD1. CDR3 loop: CASRTTGDYGYTF. In DNA form, the CDR3 reads TGTGCCAGCAGGACGACAGGGGACTATGGCTACACCTTC.